This T cell receptor (beta chain) was sequenced in a study of blood T cell repertoires in COVID-19. At the level of the study: COVID-19 samples, acute and convalescent, were from the United States, Italy and Spain. Sources were T cells, B-cell-depleted T cells, or PBMCs; the material itself was cDNA or gDNA.

The V gene lost 6 bases and the J gene lost 7 bases, with 24 bases spanning the gap. The germline V gene has CDR1 GTSNPN and CDR2 SVGIG (reference sequence). The CDR3 is made up of 15 amino acids. Per the authors' pipeline: Using reference gene primer amplification, nucleated cell counts were estimated. Using immunoSEQ multiplex PCR, the repertoire was profiled, and TCRdb retains in-frame clones only, with some absent. V and J calls and clone size are as listed in that table; D and trimming were resolved from the DNA. Of 100,000 to 150,000 clones in the sample, approximately 74% were seen once. Sequencing was performed on peripheral blood. This sequence joins TRBV30 and TRBJ1-1; a weak D match, TRBD1 (6 bases). This TCR was sampled from a man between 60 and 75 years old with acute or convalescent COVID-19. CDR3 coding DNA: TGTGCCTGCCTCGACGCGCCCCGGACAGTTTATGAAGCTTTCTTT. Protein sequence: CACLDAPRTVYEAFF. Full variable domain (rest looked up from reference TRBV30 and TRBJ1-1): SQTIHQWPATLVQPVGSPLSLECTVEGTSNPNLYWYRQAAGRGLQLLFYSVGIGQISSEVPQNLSASRPQDRQFILSSKKLLLSDSGFYLCACLDAPRTVYEAFFGQGTRLTVV.